The source of this T cell receptor beta chain is a study of cytomegalovirus exposure and HLA in healthy donors. Study-wide results and limits: It was taken for granted in presence/absence analyses that sequencing depth across donors was roughly uniform. The majority of TCR sequences were rare, yet some public TCRs appeared in many donors.

This clone occurred once. Antigen: not known. The PCR employed 60 Vbeta primers together with 13 Jbeta primers. The table came from immunoSEQ multiplex PCR; TCRdb's copy has only in-frame clones and leaves some out. The table includes tens of thousands of clones, 82% detected once. The germline V gene encodes CDR1 SEHNR and CDR2 FQNEAQ (reference sequence). The CDR3 runs to 12 residues. Deletions cut 2 bases from V and 4 bases from J, with 6 bases between. Sequenced material: PBMCs. The V gene is TRBV7-9, the J gene TRBJ2-7; D is undetermined. The sequence was collected from a man aged 18 to 29 in good health and CMV-seronegative. CDR3 residues: CASSLSLYEQYF. CDR3 in DNA: TGTGCCAGCAGCTTATCCCTTTACGAGCAGTACTTC.